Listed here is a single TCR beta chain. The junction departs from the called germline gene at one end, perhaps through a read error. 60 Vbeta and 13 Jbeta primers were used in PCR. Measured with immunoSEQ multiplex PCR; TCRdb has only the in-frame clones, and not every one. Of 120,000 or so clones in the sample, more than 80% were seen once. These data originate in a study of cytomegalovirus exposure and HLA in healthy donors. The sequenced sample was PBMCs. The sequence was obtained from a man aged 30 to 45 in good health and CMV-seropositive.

CDR3 nucleotide sequence: TGTGCCAGCAGCGTGGACAGGGGTCATAATTCACCCCCCCACTTT. Translated, it gives CASSVDRGHNSPPHF. V gene TRBV9 combines with J gene TRBJ1-6; 9 nucleotides align to TRBD1. The germline gives CDR1 SGDLS, CDR2 YYNGEE. The CDR3 is made up of 15 amino acids.